The clone carrying this TCR beta chain was seen ten or more times. Its specificity is not known. Each person with ophthalmopathy scored at least 3 on the Clinical Activity Score, reached NOSPECS grade 4 or higher, and had been ill under 3 months. This record comes from a study of T cells in Graves' hyperthyroidism and ophthalmopathy. The study's findings and limits: Ophthalmopathy could be told apart from stable hyperthyroidism with a 13 V-J model. In the blood, most expanded thyroid clonotypes above 0.001 appeared as well.

RNA transcripts gave rise to amplified TCR beta CDR3 regions. HTBI primers were the set used in a first-round RT-PCR of the TCR CDR3. TCRdb called the multiplex PCR reads again in MiXCR, with one record for every CDR3 protein. The sample has a few hundred thousand distinct CDR3 sequences, roughly 13% seen once. CDR3 length: 15 residues. V dropped 1 base and J dropped 2 bases, with 9 bases sitting between them. Germline values: CDR1 SGHTA, CDR2 FQGNSA. The J gene is TRBJ2-1, the V gene TRBV7-2, with D unclear. The receptor was isolated from a woman between 40 and 50 years old with Graves' ophthalmopathy. Sequencing was carried out using blood. For the CDR3, the DNA is TGTGCCAGCAGCTTAGATGCAGGTCCCTACAATGAGCAGTTCTTC. As protein: CASSLDAGPYNEQFF.